The 14 T cell receptor beta chains presented below share a single source sample, sequenced in a study of T cell clonality in common variable immunodeficiency. Points from the study as a whole: Fewer deletions and N-nucleotide insertions were reportedly seen in common variable immunodeficiency TCR beta sequences.

The table came from immunoSEQ multiplex PCR; TCRdb's copy has only in-frame clones and leaves some out. The specimen gives 40,000 to 50,000 clones without singletons; the ten biggest hold approximately 5.6%. No antigen has been assigned to these receptors. Sequencing was carried out using peripheral blood mononuclear cells. Receptors were obtained from a human donor with common variable immunodeficiency.

Ten or more counts support this clone. Coverage ceases 3 residues before the CDR3 finishes, and the germline J gene fills in the end. The chain carries TRBV29-1 and TRBJ1-1; D is undetermined. This CDR3 has 14 amino acids. V was trimmed by 1 base and J by 2 bases, leaving 11 bases between them. Germline assignment: CDR1 SQVTM and CDR2 ANQGSEA. The CDR3 DNA, read in part, is TGCAGCGTTGAAGGCCCAGCGAGAAACACTGAA. It specifies CSVEGPARNTE. In full, the CDR3 is CSVEGPARNTEAFF.

There are a few counts of this clone. CDR3 DNA (partial): TGTGCCAGCAGCTCCATTTTCGGGGTTTACGAG. It translates to CASSSIFGVYE. The whole CDR3 protein reads CASSSIFGVYEQYF. This chain links TRBV7-6 with TRBJ2-7, with D possibly being TRBD2 (5 bases). The CDR3 extends 3 residues past the end of the read, so its final part is completed from the germline J gene. Per the germline V gene, CDR1 is SGHVS and CDR2 is FNYEAQ. This CDR3 comprises 14 residues. Trimming removed 4 bases at V and 4 bases at J, with 14 bases between.

Comment on this clone: The read terminates 3 residues before the CDR3 end, so the remaining end is supplied by the germline J gene. The gene calls are TRBV6-2 or TRBV6-3 and TRBJ1-1, with 7 nucleotides matching TRBD1. CDR3 length equals 17 residues. Trimming removed 7 bases from V and 6 bases from J; junction bases left unmatched: 20. Germline assignment: CDR1 MNHEY and CDR2 SVGEGT. The sequenced CDR3 bases are TGTGCCAGCACAGGTTCAAACTATCCGAGCCAGGGGGCTGAA. It encodes CASTGSNYPSQGAE. The whole CDR3 protein is CASTGSNYPSQGAEAFF.

About this clone: The read ends 3 residues before the CDR3 terminus; that terminus is restored from the germline J gene. The chain couples TRBV19 to TRBJ2-7; 8 positions agree with TRBD1. The CDR3 runs to 15 residues. Trimming removed 4 bases from V and 3 bases from J; junction bases left unmatched: 8. Germline-derived CDR1 and CDR2 are LNHDA and SQIVND (reference sequence). Here the CDR3 reads CASSTYSGTGYEQYF. The DNA read from the CDR3 is TGTGCCAGTAGTACTTATTCCGGGACAGGCTACGAG.

This clone occurred many times. The CDR3 goes on 3 residues after the read ends, and that part is filled in from the germline J gene. The chain recombines TRBV19 with TRBJ2-2, with TRBD1 identical over 8 bases. The CDR3 spans 15 residues. CDR1 LNHDA and CDR2 SQIVND come from the germline V gene (reference sequence). After removal of 7 bases from V and 4 bases from J, the junction contained 8 bases not matched to a gene. CDR3 protein: CASKTGVTFTGELFF. The CDR3 bases that were read are TGTGCCAGTAAGACAGGGGTGACCTTCACCGGGGAG.

This clone was recorded many times. The missing CDR3 end, 3 residues past where the read stops, is filled in from the germline J gene. The chain uses TRBV11-2 and TRBJ1-1; a weak D match, TRBD1 (5 bases). V gave up 2 bases and J gave up 4 bases, with 8 bases separating them. This CDR3 spans 13 amino acids. Per the germline V gene, CDR1 is SGHAT and CDR2 is FQNNGV. Incomplete CDR3 DNA: TGTGCCAGCAGCTTATCCAGGGTCACTGAA. This gives the protein CASSLSRVTE. The whole CDR3 sequence reads CASSLSRVTEAFF.

This clone was seen many times. The DNA read from the CDR3 is TGCGCCAGCAGTGAGTCCACTAGCAGGTACCAAGAGACC. Translated, it gives CASSESTSRYQET. The complete CDR3 protein is CASSESTSRYQETQYF. This chain joins TRBV10-1 and TRBJ2-5, with D perhaps TRBD2 (6 bases). Read sequence stops 3 residues before the CDR3 end, and the germline J gene provides the missing end. V was clipped by 0 bases and J by 0 bases, with 11 bases between them. The germline gives CDR1 WNHNN, CDR2 SYGVQD (reference sequence). This CDR3 comprises 16 residues.

A note on this clone: The junction shows a germline mismatch at one end, possibly a read error. The read terminates 3 residues before the CDR3 end, so the remaining end is supplied by the germline J gene. V is TRBV7-9 and J is TRBJ1-2; no clear D. CDR1 is SEHNR, CDR2 FQNEAQ, per germline (reference sequence). The CDR3 contains 11 residues. The CDR3 bases that were read are TGTTCCAGCAGCTCGAACGGTGGC. Translated, it gives CSSSSNGG. The CDR3 as a whole reads CSSSSNGGYTF. Based on the CDR3 plus reference TRBV7-9 and TRBJ1-2, the full variable domain is DTGVSQNPRHKITKRGQNVTFRCDPISEHNRLYWYRQTLGQGPEFLTYFQNEAQLEKSRLLSDRFSAERPKGSFSTLEIQRTEQGDSAMYLCSSSSNGGYTFGSGTRLTVV.

This clone showed up just a few times. CDR3 bases read: TGCAGCGTTGAAGATCCGTGGGACAGCTCTGGAAACACC. It is translated as CSVEDPWDSSGNT. The whole CDR3 sequence is CSVEDPWDSSGNTIYF. The genes are TRBV29-1 and TRBJ1-3; 7 nucleotides align to TRBD1. The read terminates 3 residues before the CDR3 end, so the remaining end is supplied by the germline J gene. Germline V gene lookup returns CDR1 SQVTM and CDR2 ANQGSEA. V lost 0 bases, J lost 0 bases, and 5 bases stayed unmatched. The CDR3 is made up of 16 amino acids.

In the case of this clone: From the germline J gene comes the end of the CDR3, since the read stops 3 residues before it. J is TRBJ1-2 and V is TRBV7-2; 10 bases line up with TRBD1. The germline CDR1 and CDR2 sequences are SGHTA and FQGNSA. V trimming: 6 bases; J trimming: 2 bases; junction bases outside the gene matches: 3. The CDR3 spans 14 residues. This CDR3 is CASRRGQGNYGYTF. The part of the CDR3 DNA that was read is TGTGCCAGCAGGAGGGGACAGGGGAACTATGGC.

This clone was seen a few times. A much larger clonotype is one base distant, so this may be a read error. Read coverage stops 3 residues before the CDR3 terminus; the germline J gene supplies the remainder. The rearrangement uses TRBV7-3 and TRBJ2-1, with D tentatively TRBD1 or TRBD2 (5 bases each). This CDR3 has 17 residues. Germline CDR1 and CDR2: SGHTA and FQGTGA. The CDR3 sequence is CASILYATPSRGNEQFF. CDR3 bases read: TGTGCCAGCATCTTATATGCGACACCTTCGAGGGGCAATGAG.

Ten or more counts support this clone. The CDR3 goes on 3 residues after the read ends, and that part is filled in from the germline J gene. The V and J genes are TRBV7-3 and TRBJ1-1; the D gene is possibly TRBD1 (5 bases). The ends were cut back, 5 bases at V and 4 bases at J, with 14 bases in the middle. The CDR3 extends over 14 amino acids. Germline V lookup: CDR1 SGHTA, CDR2 FQGTGA. The CDR3 is CASSPQGDRTEAFF. The CDR3 bases that were read are TGTGCCAGCAGCCCCCAGGGTGATCGCACTGAA.

This clone appeared a few times. The read falls 3 residues short of the CDR3 end, and the missing part is taken from the germline J gene. The chain carries TRBV18 and TRBJ2-7; 9 nucleotides line up with TRBD1. V dropped 5 bases and J dropped 6; count of bases not matched to a gene: 8. The CDR3 spans 14 residues. Germline loops: CDR1 KGHSH, CDR2 LQKENI. CDR3: CASSAPGQGFEQYF. The CDR3 DNA, read in part, is TGTGCCAGCTCAGCGCCGGGACAGGGCTTCGAG.

To note about this clone: The DNA ends 3 residues before the CDR3 does, and the rest of the CDR3 is filled in from the germline J gene. This same CDR3 is encoded by further DNA sequences in the sample. The gene calls are TRBV2 and TRBJ1-1, with TRBD1 matching over 7 bases. The CDR3 consists of 13 residues. V shed 6 bases, J shed 1 base, and the junction held 2 bases outside the gene matches. CDR1 and CDR2 from the germline V gene are SNHLY and FYNNEI. The chain's CDR3 is CASRGQQNTEAFF. Partial CDR3 DNA: TGTGCCAGCAGGGGACAGCAGAACACTGAA.